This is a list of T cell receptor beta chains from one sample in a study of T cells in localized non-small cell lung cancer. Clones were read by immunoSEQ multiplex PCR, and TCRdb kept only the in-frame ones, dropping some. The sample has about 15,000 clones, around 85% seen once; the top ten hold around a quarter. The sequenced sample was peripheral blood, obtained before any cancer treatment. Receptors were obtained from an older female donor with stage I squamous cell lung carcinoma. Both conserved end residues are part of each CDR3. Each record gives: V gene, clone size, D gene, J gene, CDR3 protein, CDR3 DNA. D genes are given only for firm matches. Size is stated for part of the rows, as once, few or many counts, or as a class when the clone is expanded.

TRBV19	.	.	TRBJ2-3	CASSILGTPTLGDTQYF	TGTGCCAGTAGTATACTTGGGACACCTACCTTGGGAGATACGCAGTATTTT
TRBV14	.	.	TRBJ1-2	CASSQEIHYGYTF	TGTGCCAGCAGCCAAGAAATACACTATGGCTACACCTTC
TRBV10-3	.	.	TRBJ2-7	CAISESTVGFQEQYF	TGTGCCATCAGTGAGTCGACGGTGGGGTTTCAAGAGCAGTACTTC
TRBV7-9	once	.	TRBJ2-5	CASSLEGWRETQYF	TGTGCCAGCAGCTTGGAGGGATGGCGAGAGACCCAGTACTTC
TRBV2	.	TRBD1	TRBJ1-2	CASRLDRFDNYGYTF	TGTGCCAGCAGGCTGGACAGGTTCGATAACTATGGCTACACCTTC
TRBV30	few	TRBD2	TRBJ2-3	CAWRERGGLYF	TGTGCCTGGAGAGAGCGGGGGGGCCTTTATTTT
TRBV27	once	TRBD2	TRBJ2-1	CASRRASGSNEQFF	TGTGCCAGCAGGAGGGCTAGCGGGAGTAATGAGCAGTTCTTC
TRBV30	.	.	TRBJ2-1	CAWTGGVTYNEQFF	TGTGCCTGGACAGGGGGGGTTACCTACAATGAGCAGTTCTTC
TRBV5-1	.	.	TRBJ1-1	CASSLRLRGDTEAFF	TGCGCCAGCAGCTTAAGGTTGCGGGGAGACACTGAAGCTTTCTTT
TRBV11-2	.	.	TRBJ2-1	CASSYGRAYNEQFF	TGTGCCAGCAGCTACGGCAGGGCCTACAATGAGCAGTTCTTC
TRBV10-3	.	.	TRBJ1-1	CAIKDGAEAFF	TGTGCCATCAAAGATGGGGCTGAAGCTTTCTTT
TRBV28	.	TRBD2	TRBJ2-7	CASSYVGAGPYEQYF	TGTGCCAGCAGTTACGTAGGAGCGGGACCCTACGAGCAGTACTTC
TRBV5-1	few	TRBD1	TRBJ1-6	CASSFYGQGALSPLHF	TGCGCCAGCAGCTTTTATGGACAGGGGGCGTTGTCACCCCTCCACTTT
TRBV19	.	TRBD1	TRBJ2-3	CASSIPWDRVPDTQYF	TGTGCCAGTAGTATACCCTGGGACAGGGTACCAGATACGCAGTATTTT